The rows below give T cell receptor beta chains drawn from one sample of a study of shared clonotypes between healthy human individuals. Clones were read by immunoSEQ multiplex PCR, and TCRdb kept only the in-frame ones, dropping some. The table records 1.5 million to 2.5 million clones, approximately 95% of them present only once. The sequenced material came from naive CD8+ T cells sorted from blood. The receptor set was obtained from a man between 18 and 35 years old in good health. Both conserved end residues are part of each CDR3. D genes are given only for firm matches. Rows may omit the clone size; those that give it use once, few, many or a size class.

v_gene,abundance,d_gene,j_gene,CDR3aa,CDR3nt
TRBV28,NA,NA,TRBJ1-2,CASSLGPRDGYTF,TGTGCCAGCAGTTTAGGGCCCCGGGATGGCTACACCTTC
TRBV7-6,NA,NA,TRBJ2-5,CASSLLSFGTEQETQYF,TGTGCCAGCAGCTTATTGTCGTTTGGTACAGAACAAGAGACCCAGTACTTC
TRBV28,NA,TRBD2,TRBJ2-1,CASSGLAGEPRNEQFF,TGTGCCAGCTCTGGACTAGCGGGGGAACCTAGGAATGAGCAGTTCTTC
TRBV5-4,NA,NA,TRBJ2-7,CASSFSGTQEQYF,TGTGCCAGCAGCTTCTCCGGGACACAAGAGCAGTACTTC
TRBV11-2,NA,TRBD1,TRBJ2-7,CASSPTGKFYEQYF,TGTGCCAGCAGCCCGACAGGGAAATTCTACGAGCAGTACTTC
TRBV6-1,NA,NA,TRBJ1-1,CASSPGHEDTEAFF,TGTGCCAGCAGCCCGGGCCATGAGGACACTGAAGCTTTCTTT
TRBV6-5,NA,NA,TRBJ2-1,CASSYSSLTGQFF,TGTGCCAGCAGTTACTCGAGCCTGACCGGGCAGTTCTTC
TRBV27,NA,NA,TRBJ2-1,CASSDGIEQFF,TGTGCCAGCAGTGATGGGATAGAGCAGTTCTTC
TRBV28,NA,NA,TRBJ1-2,CASSFSRRDGYTF,TGTGCCAGCAGTTTCAGCCGCAGGGATGGCTACACCTTC
TRBV7-9,NA,NA,TRBJ2-2,CASSLQGVATGELFF,TGTGCCAGCAGCCTTCAGGGTGTGGCCACCGGGGAGCTGTTTTTT
TRBV29-1,NA,TRBD2,TRBJ2-3,CSVAGDYESAPAPVDTQYF,TGCAGCGTTGCCGGGGACTACGAGAGTGCCCCTGCTCCAGTGGATACGCAGTATTTT
TRBV5-4,NA,TRBD1,TRBJ2-7,CASSSGTGAYEQYF,TGTGCCAGCAGCTCCGGGACAGGGGCATACGAGCAGTACTTC
TRBV2,NA,NA,TRBJ1-1,CASSEAGGGAEAFF,TGTGCCAGCAGTGAAGCGGGCGGGGGGGCCGAAGCTTTCTTT
TRBV5-4,NA,NA,TRBJ2-7,CASSAEDSYEQYF,TGTGCCAGCAGCGCTGAGGATTCCTACGAGCAGTACTTC
TRBV9,NA,NA,TRBJ2-5,CASSLRSNSIPQETQYF,TGTGCCAGCAGCCTCCGTTCAAATTCGATACCCCAAGAGACCCAGTACTTC
TRBV6-5,NA,NA,TRBJ2-7,CASSYSPGTNSYEQYF,TGTGCCAGCAGTTACTCCCCAGGGACCAACTCCTACGAGCAGTACTTC
TRBV2,NA,TRBD2,TRBJ2-7,CASSEGTSGTPYEQYF,TGTGCCAGCAGTGAGGGGACTAGCGGAACCCCCTACGAGCAGTACTTC
TRBV7-9,NA,TRBD2,TRBJ2-1,CASSLRTSGSSYNEQFF,TGTGCCAGCAGCCTCCGGACTAGCGGGAGCTCCTACAATGAGCAGTTCTTC
TRBV2,NA,NA,TRBJ2-3,CASRKDGGGTDTQYF,TGTGCCAGCAGGAAGGACGGTGGGGGCACAGATACGCAGTATTTT
TRBV2,NA,NA,TRBJ2-3,CARSGGIGFGTDTQYF,TGTGCCAGATCTGGAGGGATCGGATTCGGCACAGATACGCAGTATTTT
TRBV2,NA,TRBD2,TRBJ2-2,CASMGVAGNTGELFF,TGTGCCAGCATGGGGGTAGCGGGGAACACCGGGGAGCTGTTTTTT
TRBV7-6,NA,NA,TRBJ2-5,CASSLELGGLETQYF,TGTGCCAGCAGCTTAGAGCTGGGCGGGCTGGAGACCCAGTACTTC
TRBV2,NA,NA,TRBJ2-2,CASSLPTGELFF,TGTGCCAGCAGTTTACCTACCGGGGAGCTGTTTTTT
TRBV28,NA,NA,TRBJ2-2,CASSTDRPRGGELFF,TGTGCCAGCAGCACCGACAGGCCCCGGGGCGGGGAGCTGTTTTTT
TRBV19,NA,NA,TRBJ2-7,CASSITVDQNYEQYF,TGTGCCAGTAGCATCACAGTGGACCAAAACTACGAGCAGTACTTC
TRBV4-3,NA,NA,TRBJ2-7,CASSSGHEQYF,TGCGCCAGCAGCTCGGGACACGAGCAGTACTTC
TRBV5-4,NA,NA,TRBJ2-3,CASSNPWSTDTQYF,TGTGCCAGCAGCAACCCCTGGTCCACAGATACGCAGTATTTT
TRBV14,NA,NA,TRBJ2-5,CASSQDRRSYQETQYF,TGTGCCAGCAGCCAAGATAGGCGGTCGTACCAAGAGACCCAGTACTTC
TRBV6-1,once,NA,TRBJ2-3,CASGVSTGDTQYF,TGTGCCAGCGGGGTTTCTACGGGAGATACGCAGTATTTT